What follows are 14 T cell receptor beta chains derived from one specimen sequenced in a study of CD8 T cells in ankylosing spondylitis (TCRdb year 2017). Broader findings and caveats from the paper: Blood from ankylosing spondylitis patients appeared to be characterized by a TCR beta motif made up of fewer than ten highly homologous amino acid variants.

Their antigens are not known. The receptor library was made with 5' RACE. The sample was run on an Illumina HiSeq 2500. TCRdb redid the processing of the public reads, applying fastp at Q25 and MiXCR, and retained in-frame beta chains. One record per CDR3 amino acid sequence lists the most common genes and DNA. The sample yields 220,000 or so distinct CDR3 sequences; approximately 20% were counted once. Of the sample, roughly 46% falls within the top ten clones. The sequencing sample was made of blood, either unsorted or a sorted T cell fraction (not recorded which). These receptors were taken from a male donor with ankylosing spondylitis.

The table lists this clonotype with a few counts. The chain recombines TRBV5-1 with TRBJ1-6; 7 bases are shared with TRBD1. V lost 3 bases, J lost 9 bases, and 6 bases stayed unmatched. The V gene's germline CDR1 is SGHRS and CDR2 YFSETQ. This CDR3 is built from 14 residues. CDR3 DNA sequence: TGCGCCAGCAGCTGGGTGGCAGGGGGTTCACCCCTCCACTTT. Its translation: CASSWVAGGSPLHF.

This chain joins TRBV29-1 and TRBJ2-7; D call uncertain. Germline CDR1 reads SQVTM; CDR2 reads ANQGSEA. The CDR3 totals 11 residues. The CDR3 is CIVQVGYEQYF. The CDR3 DNA sequence: TGCATCGTCCAGGTGGGCTACGAGCAGTACTTC.

The J gene is TRBJ2-5, the V gene TRBV11-2; D ambiguous. The germline V gene has CDR1 SGHAT and CDR2 FQNNGV. The CDR3 has 14 amino acids. Trimming took off 3 bases at V and 0 bases at J, with 8 bases between the two ends. The CDR3 reads CASSLIVDQETQYF. The CDR3 region has the DNA TGTGCCAGCAGCTTGATAGTAGACCAAGAGACCCAGTACTTC.

This clonotype showed up just a few times. The chain employs TRBV12-3 or TRBV12-4 and TRBJ2-1, with unresolved D. The CDR3 length is 14 residues. Trimming took 6 bases from V and 4 from J, leaving 13 bases between them. Written as DNA, the CDR3 is TGTGCCAGCAGCCTGAGCGCCACGTACAATGAGCAGTTCTTC. Residues: CASSLSATYNEQFF.

The rearrangement uses TRBV12-3 or TRBV12-4 and TRBJ1-5; the D gene is possibly TRBD1 (5 bases). Deletions cut 2 bases from V and 4 bases from J, with 15 bases between. The CDR3 loop spans 16 amino acids. The CDR3 bases are TGTGCCAGCAGTTTAAGGGGCGCCGATGGGAATCAGCCCCAGCATTTT. The encoded protein is CASSLRGADGNQPQHF.

This clonotype has more than one count but fewer than ten. V is TRBV5-6 and J is TRBJ2-1, with TRBD1 matching over 8 bases. The CDR3 consists of 15 residues. CDR1 and CDR2 (germline): SGHDT, YYEEEE. Trimming cost V 0 bases and J 3 bases; bases outside gene matches: 2. The chain's CDR3 is CASSLGQGIYNEQFF. CDR3 coding DNA: TGTGCCAGCAGCTTGGGACAGGGGATCTACAATGAGCAGTTCTTC.

The chain joins TRBV7-9 to TRBJ2-7, with D unresolved. This CDR3 has 15 residues. Between the trimmed V and J ends, which lost 1 base and 3 bases, there was a span of 13 bases. The germline CDR1 and CDR2 sequences are SEHNR and FQNEAQ (reference sequence). Here the CDR3 reads CASSLDDLIDYEQYF. Here the CDR3 DNA reads TGTGCCAGCAGCTTAGATGACTTGATCGACTACGAGCAGTACTTC.

In nucleotides, the CDR3 is TGTGCCAGCAGCCAAGATCGGGTCATGGTCAATGAGCAGTTCTTC. Translating gives CASSQDRVMVNEQFF. The chain links TRBV4-2 to TRBJ2-1; unclear D gene. The CDR3 is 15 residues long. Germline loops: CDR1 LGHNA, CDR2 YNFKEQ. Trimming left V 0 bases short and J 6 bases short, with 12 bases between.

The J gene is TRBJ2-7, the V gene TRBV20-1; 12 bases are a match to TRBD2. V lost 3 bases, J lost 5 bases, and 2 bases stayed unmatched. The CDR3 has 13 amino acids. Germline assignment: CDR1 DFQATT and CDR2 SNEGSKA (reference sequence). CDR3 nucleotides: TGCAGTGCTAGCGGACTAGCGGGGAACGAGCAGTACTTC. This codes for CSASGLAGNEQYF.

This chain joins TRBV7-9 and TRBJ2-7, with a possible D match to TRBD1 (8 bases). Per the germline V gene, CDR1 is SEHNR and CDR2 is FQNEAQ (reference sequence). The CDR3 consists of 14 residues. V lost 5 bases to trimming and J lost 2 bases, with 13 bases between them. CDR3 in DNA: TGTGCCAGCAGCCAGCGGGACAGGACCTACGAGCAGTACTTC. Its translation is CASSQRDRTYEQYF.

This clonotype has a handful of counts. The gene calls are TRBV30 and TRBJ1-2; no firm D call. The germline V gene encodes CDR1 GTSNPN and CDR2 SVGIG (reference sequence). This CDR3 has 13 residues. Trimming removed 1 base from V and 5 bases from J, with 11 bases in between. The CDR3 DNA is TGTGCCTGGAGTGCCCCGGCCGGTTATGGCTACACCTTC. This gives the protein CAWSAPAGYGYTF. Full variable domain (missing parts from reference TRBV30 and TRBJ1-2): SQTIHQWPATLVQPVGSPLSLECTVEGTSNPNLYWYRQAAGRGLQLLFYSVGIGQISSEVPQNLSASRPQDRQFILSSKKLLLSDSGFYLCAWSAPAGYGYTFGSGTRLTVV.

The chain uses TRBV7-4 and TRBJ1-6; D remains ambiguous. This CDR3 has 13 amino acids. Germline CDR1 reads SGHVT; CDR2 reads SQSDAQ. Trimming pared 11 bases from V and 3 bases from J, leaving 11 bases between. Here the CDR3 reads CAARAGYNSPLHF. The CDR3 DNA reads as TGTGCCGCCCGGGCGGGCTATAATTCACCCCTCCACTTT.

This clonotype was observed a handful of times. This rearrangement joins TRBV20-1 to TRBJ2-7; a weak D match, TRBD2 (5 bases). CDR1 is DFQATT, CDR2 SNEGSKA, per germline (reference sequence). The CDR3 covers 13 residues. The chain's CDR3 is CSARASMGYEQYF. The DNA of the CDR3 is TGCAGCGCTCGGGCTAGCATGGGCTACGAGCAGTACTTC.

V gene TRBV7-8 combines with J gene TRBJ1-4; D perhaps matches TRBD1 (5 bases). Germline V gene lookup returns CDR1 SGHVS and CDR2 FQNEAQ. The V end lost 1 base, the J end lost 7 bases, and 10 bases lay between the germline ends. The CDR3 loop spans 14 amino acids. The CDR3 region is CASSLGQGVEKLFF. The DNA of the CDR3 is TGTGCCAGCAGCTTAGGGCAGGGTGTTGAAAAACTGTTTTTT.